Included here is one TCR beta chain sequence, with context. This receptor's antigen is unknown. No base quality information exists; no much larger clone differs at one position. CDR3 length: 15 amino acids, cysteine to phenylalanine. Solely the CDR3 DNA is kept, with 45 bases framed from the first base. V loses 0 bases of germline sequence and J loses 3 bases, and the interval between the two ends is 10 bases. From a lookup of the germline V gene, CDR1 and CDR2 are SGHRS and YFSETQ. This sample was taken from a study of cytomegalovirus exposure and HLA in healthy donors listed by TCRdb under 2017. Looking at the study overall: An earlier analysis of under 600 of the donors reported approximately 270 Gb of sequence data and approximately 110 million unique TCR beta sequences from approximately 180 million T cells. The aim of the study was to test whether cataloging public T cell receptors could identify signatures of past pathogen exposure. A separate validation cohort of roughly 120 different subjects was used in addition to the approximately 640-subject first cohort. High-throughput TCR immunosequencing, statistical association of individual TCRs with disease status, and machine learning were combined to predict cytomegalovirus infection status. The genetic ancestry cluster associated with self-reported Caucasian donors included over 80% of the approximately 400 genotyped donors. A later analysis re-analyzed previously published TCR beta repertoires from 660 or so donors and added high-resolution HLA genotyping to study TCR occurrence patterns. Typing coverage varied by locus: about 620-630 donors for A, B, C, DRB1 and DQB1; more than 500 for DQA1; about 600 for DPA1; more than 450 for DPB1. In an earlier analysis of 587 of the donors, high-throughput TCR beta sequencing was used to judge whether each TCR beta V gene segment behaved as functional or pseudogenic. Donor age, sex, ethnicity and CMV serostatus were compiled alongside the repertoire data. Class I and class II HLA loci were covered by the typing at four-digit resolution. A later genetic analysis used genome-wide SNP genotypes for about three fifths of the 666 donors, treating that subset as a discovery cohort. The later analysis used no new phenotypic data to find candidate immune exposures, relying instead on TCR beta sequences and their occurrence across donors. An early release covering about 600 HLA-typed donors comprised roughly 300 gigabases of sequencing data and around 86 million unique TCR sequences. Because of strong linkage in the cohort, roughly five DR-DQ haplotypes were treated as single units for association and clustering. Across 398 genotyped donors of the cohort, an average of roughly 250,000 unique TCR beta nucleotide sequences per donor were sequenced, and around 20% of those sequences were non-productive. All discovery cohort repertoires had been generated using a single sequencing platform. The study profiled the T cell repertoires of around 700 subjects by immunosequencing and related them to cytomegalovirus serostatus. General study outcomes and caveats: According to a later analysis, TCR association rates differed among HLA loci, with DRB1 alleles showing the most associated TCRs and HLA-C alleles showing the fewest. A cluster of highly shared sequence variants was judged likely to be a technical artifact of the sequencing pipeline. The classifier was reported to diagnose cytomegalovirus status with high specificity and sensitivity in both the original cohort and the validation cohort. In vitro tests confirmed that three of the cytomegalovirus-associated TCR beta chains recognize cytomegalovirus antigens. Broadly in line with IMGT annotations, most TCR beta V segments showed up in productive rearrangements about 87% or about 30% of the time in an earlier analysis of several hundred of the donors. V-gene and J-gene trimming of TCR beta chains was associated with a missense DCLRE1C variant in a later genetic analysis, and the association was replicated in an independent cohort. Because the 87-base-pair reads could not distinguish some IMGT-functional V segments, including TRBV6-2 and TRBV6-3, those segments were excluded. The study listed approximately 150 TCR beta chains as associated with cytomegalovirus. Specific HLA alleles were associated with 15,000 to 20,000 TCR beta sequences at a false discovery rate of 0.05 in a later analysis. The presence/absence analyses assumed that sequencing depth was roughly uniform across donors, and that assumption may not be true. In a later analysis, HLA-associated TCR beta chains were found to be more clonally expanded and to have lower generation probabilities than equally common non-associated chains. The cohort was sequenced for TCR beta chains only, and without alpha or paired-chain data the features that could be detected were limited. Correlated functional status among segregating V segments might reflect linkage disequilibrium, but an unknown experimental factor could not be ruled out. While some public TCRs were present in many individuals, most TCR sequences turned up only very rarely across donors. When HLA alleles, especially DR and DQ, strongly co-occurred, TCR associations were difficult to assign to individual alleles. A later analysis found that most CMV-associated TCR beta chains appeared HLA-restricted, with HLA associations seemingly driven largely by CMV exposure. According to a later genetic analysis, donors in an Asian-associated ancestry cluster had fewer N-insertions in productive TCRs than the approximately 700-donor mean. Because some donors lacked HLA typing at each locus, the association tests relied only on the typed subset. CMV serostatus was the only immune exposure information available for the cohort. It was suggested by the authors that the approach could potentially be generalized to other disease states and immunological phenotypes. Because counts were too low, about 18 rarely observed V segments, including chromosome 9 orphons, were left out of the earlier analysis of a few hundred of the donors. According to a later analysis, parvovirus B19, influenza, CMV and Epstein-Barr virus appeared linked to several top co-occurrence clusters. A further reported finding was that TCR beta sequences accurately predicted the HLA-A and HLA-B alleles for most subjects in the first cohort.

Libraries were built with the immunoSEQ multiplex PCR assay. The multiplex PCR relied on a mix of 60 forward primers for TCR Vbeta segments and 13 reverse primers for TCR Jbeta segments. The CDR3 region of rearranged TCR beta genes was amplified from genomic DNA by a multiplex PCR assay. The Illumina HiSeq System was used to sequence the amplified TCR beta libraries as 87-base-pair reads. On the study's bioinformatics: Across the 640 or so repertoires, a later analysis counted 78 million or so unique TCR beta chains, roughly 11 million of which were shared by at least two donors. To remove PCR and sequencing errors, raw reads were error-corrected and collapsed into unique sequences using a nearest-neighbor algorithm that merged closely related sequences. CDR3 sequences were aligned to IMGT reference sequences to assign V, D and J gene segments. For a sequence to be retained, a match of at least six nucleotides to both a V gene segment and a J gene segment was required. A rearrangement was called productive if the CDR3 had no stop codons and remained in frame with V and J, and every other rearrangement was called non-productive. CDR3 was defined by IMGT convention, running from the second conserved V-encoded cysteine to the conserved J-encoded phenylalanine. The earlier analysis of about 610 of the donors excluded sequences that lacked an unambiguous match to a single V gene segment. An earlier analysis of 587 of the donors classified V segments as functional when productive rearrangements were above 56.7% and as segregating when the standard deviation between donors was above 5%. A statistical classification framework was built to diagnose cytomegalovirus status from the catalog of TCR beta chain sequences. V and J gene assignment, in a later analysis, came from comparing TCR nucleotide sequences with IMGT/GENE-DB human TR gene sequences. Using the TCRdist pipeline, a later analysis assigned CDR3 sequences along with most-parsimonious VDJ recombination scenarios. A later analysis defined each TCR beta chain by its CDR3 amino acid sequence plus V-gene family, and excluded reads lacking a unique V-gene family. To address suspected cross-contamination and a sequencing artifact, a later analysis removed some 620 highly shared, low-generation-probability nucleotide sequences. For each public chain, a later analysis derived a clonal expansion index from normalized ranks of inferred template counts within each repertoire. In a later analysis, generation probabilities were computed with a VDJ recombination model fitted to out-of-frame rearrangements, and the resulting probabilities were checked against IGoR. Hypergeometric tests were used in a later analysis to score TCR-TCR, TCR-HLA and TCR-CMV co-occurrence, with a repertoire-size bias correction applied to the TCR pairs. False discovery rates were estimated in a later analysis by permuting HLA or CMV assignments 20 times. In a later analysis, co-occurring TCRs were grouped using DBSCAN, with TCRdist sequence similarity added in when clustering inside HLA-allele-positive subsets. For co-occurrence clustering, repertoires with fewer than 30,000 or more than 120,000 public chains were excluded, along with roughly 5 repertoires with anomalous nucleotide sharing. The clones in this table, taken by TCRdb from immuneACCESS, are in-frame only. Not every clone is retained; where verified, under half of the shortfall comes from an unresolved V gene, and the cause of the rest is unknown. Clonal size and the V and J genes are those of that table, whereas D and trimming came from the DNA. This sample gives under 200,000 clones in total; around four fifths of them show up just once. The ten largest clones represent 1.5% to 2% of the sample.

In total, roughly 670 healthy bone marrow donors made up the cohort. At the time of sampling, all cohort members were nominally healthy, though unrecorded immune exposures were likely present. The donor was CMV seronegative and was included in the group of a few hundred seronegative cohort members. Each donor provided a peripheral blood sample, and peripheral blood mononuclear cells were used for TCR beta sequencing. The Qiagen DNeasy Blood Extraction Kit was used to extract genomic DNA from the blood cell samples. The source material was PBMCs. The source of this sequence is a woman aged 18 to 35 in good health and CMV-seronegative. The chain was built from TRBV5-1 and TRBJ1-5; D gene: possibly TRBD1, on 6 matching bases. CDR3 loop: CASSLGQGFNQPQHF. The sequenced DNA: TGCGCCAGCAGCTTGGGTCAGGGGTTCAATCAGCCCCAGCATTTT.